The clone carrying this T cell receptor (beta chain) occurred a few times. The antigen is not known. Noted treatment: approximately 9-day PBMC culture with coronavirus spike peptide pools or control peptides (ViraFEST assay). This sample is drawn from a study of vaccination and CD4 T cells after COVID-19. Study overall: Spike peptides, overlapping and drawn from SARS-CoV-2, HCoV-NL63, HCoV-OC43 and HCoV-229E, were used to stimulate cells. Overall study results and limits: Convalescent patients displayed a median about 85% of reactive clones emerging only post-vaccination.

Cultured CD4+ T cell DNA was sequenced using the Oncomine TCR Beta short-read assay. MiXCR was run by TCRdb on the PCR reads, yielding one entry per CDR3 protein. This repertoire shows under 25,000 distinct CDR3 sequences, approximately 40% found once; its top ten account for under 9.5%. Trimming left V 1 base short and J 9 bases short, with 7 bases between. There are 13 residues in the CDR3. Germline V lookup: CDR1 SGHVS, CDR2 FQNEAQ. V usage is TRBV7-8 and J usage is TRBJ1-6, with D possibly being TRBD1 (5 bases). The material was CD4+ T cells from blood, cultured in vitro, obtained after SARS-CoV-2 vaccination. The TCR originated in a human donor who had recovered from COVID-19. DNA of the CDR3: TGTGCCAGCAGCTTAGATCAGGGTTCACCCCTCCACTTT. Its protein is CASSLDQGSPLHF.